This T cell receptor (beta chain) emerged from a study of blood T cell repertoires in COVID-19. Overall study context: Samples taken during acute and convalescent COVID-19 were collected in the United States, Italy and Spain. Sources were T cells, B-cell-depleted T cells, or PBMCs; the material itself was cDNA or gDNA.

The CDR3 has 19 residues. Germline lookup yields CDR1 MNHEY and CDR2 SVGEGT. V lost 2 bases to trimming and J lost 0 bases, with 17 bases between them. The authors' processing: Reference gene primer amplification gave nucleated cell count estimates. Repertoires were generated with immunoSEQ multiplex PCR, while TCRdb's copy carries only in-frame clones and drops some. V, J and clone size were drawn from that table, and D and trimming were deduced from the DNA. The profile shows about 130,000 clones, about 83% of them singletons. Source material: peripheral blood. The clonotype was recovered from a man between 60 and 75 years old with acute or convalescent COVID-19. V and J are TRBV6-2 or TRBV6-3 and TRBJ2-6; D might be TRBD2 (6 bases). The CDR3 DNA sequence: TGTGCCAGCAGTTACCGTTACTACCCCGGGAGCTCTGGGGCCAACGTCCTGACTTTC. Translation: CASSYRYYPGSSGANVLTF.